This T cell receptor (beta chain) came from a study of blood T cells in healthy people across ages. Germline V gives CDR1 MDHEN, CDR2 SYDVKM. This CDR3 is built from 17 residues. V lost 3 bases, J lost 0 bases, and 16 bases lay in between. Alongside a J-beta primer mix, a sample-barcoded 5' primer served in a second PCR lasting 7 to 11 cycles. In TCRdb, the 5' RACE reads were re-called with MiXCR into one record per CDR3 protein. This table holds around 1,900,000 distinct CDR3 sequences, about two fifths found once. V is TRBV28 and J is TRBJ2-3, with D perhaps being TRBD1 or TRBD2 (5 bases each). The source is a human donor in good health. Sequencing was carried out using blood. The CDR3, as DNA: TGTGCCAGCAGTTTGGGGACGGAATTCACTAGCACAGATACGCAGTATTTT. Protein product: CASSLGTEFTSTDTQYF. Full variable domain (rest looked up from reference TRBV28 and TRBJ2-3): DVKVTQSSRYLVKRTGEKVFLECVQDMDHENMFWYRQDPGLGLRLIYFSYDVKMKEKGDIPEGYSVSREKKERFSLILESASTNQTSMYLCASSLGTEFTSTDTQYFGPGTRLTVL.